Below are 20 T cell receptor beta chains sequenced from a single sample in a study of blood T cell repertoires in COVID-19. Sequenced by immunoSEQ multiplex PCR; TCRdb stores in-frame clones only, minus some. The sample lists roughly 220,000 clones; 88% were seen once. Sequencing was done on a sample of PBMCs or T cells enriched from blood (not recorded which). The source of these receptors is a woman under 40 who had recovered from COVID-19.

The V gene is TRBV7-3, the J gene TRBJ2-2; D is undetermined. The V end was cut by 7 bases, the J end by 2 bases, with 2 bases between. CDR1 and CDR2 from the germline V gene are SGHTA and FQGTGA. This CDR3 has 11 residues. In DNA, the CDR3 is TGTGCCAGCACTAACACCGGGGAGCTGTTTTTT. It specifies CASTNTGELFF. Combining the CDR3 with reference TRBV7-3 and TRBJ2-2 gives the whole variable domain GAGVSQTPSNKVTEKGKYVELRCDPISGHTALYWYRQSLGQGPEFLIYFQGTGAADDSGLPNDRFFAVRPEGSVSTLKIQRTERGDSAVYLCASTNTGELFFGEGSRLTVL.

V usage is TRBV5-4 and J usage is TRBJ2-5; D ambiguous. This CDR3 is 13 amino acids long. V gave up 3 bases and J gave up 1 base, with 7 bases separating them. CDR1 is SGHNT and CDR2 is YYREEE in the germline V gene (reference sequence). The CDR3 nucleotides read TGTGCCAGCAGCTCAAAATTCCAAGAGACCCAGTACTTC. Translated, it gives CASSSKFQETQYF.

V and J are TRBV12-3 or TRBV12-4 and TRBJ2-1, with 8 bases that match TRBD1. The trim removed 5 bases at V and 12 bases at J, leaving 9 bases unmatched. There are 13 residues in the CDR3. The CDR3 region has the DNA TGTGCCAGCAGTCAAGACAGGGGCGGGCTGCAGTTCTTC. It specifies CASSQDRGGLQFF.

This chain joins TRBV12-5 and TRBJ1-5; perhaps TRBD1 as D (5 bases). V lost 2 bases to trimming and J lost 5 bases, with 7 bases between them. This CDR3 spans 13 amino acids. Germline CDR1 and CDR2: LGHNT and FRNRAP. CDR3 amino acids: CASGLPGHQPQHF. Here the CDR3 DNA reads TGTGCTAGTGGTTTGCCAGGGCATCAGCCCCAGCATTTT.

This clone has only a few counts. This chain connects TRBV5-5 to TRBJ2-2, with TRBD1 matching 7 bases. Per germline, CDR1 SGHKS and CDR2 YYEKEE (reference sequence). There are 14 residues in the CDR3. V lost 5 bases, J lost 3 bases, and 4 bases stayed unmatched. CDR3 coding DNA: TGTGCCAGCAGGTACAGGGGTGACACCGGGGAGCTGTTTTTT. Translated, it gives CASRYRGDTGELFF.

This clone was seen only once. The chain joins TRBV10-3 to TRBJ1-1; 12 nucleotides align to TRBD1. Trimming removed 2 bases from V and 2 bases from J; junction bases left unmatched: 6. Germline CDR1 is ENHRY and CDR2 is SYGVKD. CDR3 length: 17 amino acids. The DNA of the CDR3 is TGTGCCATCAGTGAGACCCCGGGACAGGGGGCAAACACTGAAGCTTTCTTT. Residues: CAISETPGQGANTEAFF.

The rearrangement links TRBV4-2 to TRBJ1-1, with D perhaps TRBD1 (5 bases). The CDR3 covers 15 residues. CDR1 is LGHNA, CDR2 YNFKEQ, per germline. Deletions cut 3 bases from V and 1 base from J, with 12 bases between. DNA of the CDR3: TGTGCCAGCAGCCACCCCCTTGACAGGAACACTGAAGCTTTCTTT. It codes for CASSHPLDRNTEAFF.

Only one count was recorded for this clone. V gene TRBV9 combines with J gene TRBJ2-7, with D tentatively TRBD1 (6 bases). Looked up from germline, CDR1 is SGDLS and CDR2 is YYNGEE. The length of the CDR3 is 15 residues. Trimming shortened V by 0 bases and J by 2 bases, and 12 bases separated the two germline ends. In DNA, the CDR3 is TGTGCCAGCAGCGTAGCACCGGGACAACCCTACGAGCAGTACTTC. Its translation: CASSVAPGQPYEQYF.

The chain joins TRBV4-1 to TRBJ2-1, with 7 bases lining up with TRBD1. The CDR3 covers 15 residues. V lost 4 bases to trimming and J lost 3 bases; unmatched junction nucleotides: 6. CDR1 is MGHRA, CDR2 YSYEKL, per germline. The CDR3 nucleotides are TGCGCCAGCAGCCTCCGGGACAGTGGCTACAATGAGCAGTTCTTC. Translated, it gives CASSLRDSGYNEQFF.

This clone was found once. The chain employs TRBV19 and TRBJ2-7; D might be TRBD1 (5 bases). Between the trimmed V and J ends, which lost 5 bases and 1 base, there was a span of 9 bases. CDR1 is LNHDA, CDR2 SQIVND, per germline (reference sequence). The CDR3 sequence is 13 residues long. The CDR3 here is CASSVPGSYEQYF. The CDR3 nucleotides are TGTGCCAGTAGTGTCCCAGGGTCCTACGAGCAGTACTTC.

The V and J genes are TRBV2 and TRBJ1-5; 7 bases agree with TRBD1. The germline V gene has CDR1 SNHLY and CDR2 FYNNEI. The CDR3 covers 14 residues. V lost 5 bases, J lost 3 bases, and 4 bases stayed unmatched. The CDR3 loop reads CASSLTGINQPQHF. CDR3 DNA: TGTGCCAGCAGTTTGACAGGGATCAATCAGCCCCAGCATTTT.

V usage is TRBV20-1 and J usage is TRBJ1-1, with D possibly being TRBD1 (6 bases). This CDR3 is 9 amino acids long. The germline V gene encodes CDR1 DFQATT and CDR2 SNEGSKA (reference sequence). Here the CDR3 reads CRPDSEAFF. The CDR3 nucleotides read TGCAGGCCGGACAGTGAGGCTTTCTTT.

The chain combines TRBV10-3 with TRBJ1-6; no definite D call. This CDR3 is 14 amino acids long. The V end lost 4 bases, the J end lost 5 bases, and 9 bases lay between the germline ends. Germline V gene data show CDR1 as ENHRY and CDR2 as SYGVKD. Here the CDR3 DNA reads TGTGCCATCAGTGGGAGGTCGAATAATTCACCCCTCCACTTT. Translating gives CAISGRSNNSPLHF.

The chain links TRBV7-7 to TRBJ1-4, with D maybe TRBD1 (6 bases). The CDR3 runs to 15 residues. CDR1 is SSHAT and CDR2 is FNYEAQ in the germline V gene (reference sequence). The V gene lost 1 base and the J gene lost 4 bases, with 10 bases spanning the gap. The CDR3 DNA is TGTGCCAGCAGCTTAGGACAGGCCGGTAATGAAAAACTGTTTTTT. Translating gives CASSLGQAGNEKLFF.

The chain employs TRBV4-3 and TRBJ1-6, with a tentative D call TRBD1 (6 bases). The germline V gene has CDR1 LGHNA and CDR2 YSLEER. The CDR3 length is 16 residues. V lost 0 bases and J lost 15, with 21 bases in between. CDR3 DNA sequence: TGCGCCAGCAGCCAAGAAGCAGGGGCGGGAGGTAAACACCTCCACTTT. It is translated as CASSQEAGAGGKHLHF.

The V gene is TRBV7-9, the J gene TRBJ1-3; D gene uncertain. Trimming took 5 bases from V and 0 from J, leaving 8 bases between them. Germline assignment: CDR1 SEHNR and CDR2 FQNEAQ (reference sequence). The CDR3 sequence is 14 residues long. In DNA form, the CDR3 reads TGTGCCAGCAGCCCCCCCCGCTCTGGAAACACCATATATTTT. Protein: CASSPPRSGNTIYF. Combining the CDR3 with reference TRBV7-9 and TRBJ1-3 gives the whole variable domain DTGVSQNPRHKITKRGQNVTFRCDPISEHNRLYWYRQTLGQGPEFLTYFQNEAQLEKSRLLSDRFSAERPKGSFSTLEIQRTEQGDSAMYLCASSPPRSGNTIYFGEGSWLTVV.

V gene TRBV25-1 combines with J gene TRBJ2-1, with D tentatively TRBD1 (8 bases). The V gene's germline CDR1 is MGHDK and CDR2 SYGVNS. V lost 5 bases and J 10 bases, leaving 15 bases between the germline ends. CDR3 length equals 13 residues. CDR3 loop: CASSLTGEGEQFF. CDR3 nucleotides: TGTGCCAGCAGTTTGACAGGGGAGGGAGAGCAGTTCTTC.

V and J are TRBV13 and TRBJ2-3; a possible D gene is TRBD2 (5 bases). The CDR3 loop spans 17 amino acids. V was cut by 1 base and J by 6 bases, with 20 bases left in between. Germline lookup yields CDR1 PRHDT and CDR2 FYEKMQ (reference sequence). The CDR3 region is CASSLVARAGRLDTQYF. The CDR3 region has the DNA TGTGCCAGCAGCTTAGTGGCGAGGGCGGGCCGGCTGGATACGCAGTATTTT.

The chain links TRBV4-3 to TRBJ1-2; no clear D gene. In germline, CDR1 is LGHNA, CDR2 YSLEER. Deletions cut 0 bases from V and 2 bases from J, with 10 bases between. This CDR3 region has 15 residues. CDR3 nucleotide sequence: TGCGCCAGCAGCCAAGATAGAGCGGGGAACTATGGCTACACCTTC. Translation: CASSQDRAGNYGYTF.

The chain has TRBV27 and TRBJ2-7; 8 positions agree with TRBD1. Trimming cost V 5 bases and J 3 bases; bases outside gene matches: 18. Looked up from germline, CDR1 is MNHEY and CDR2 is SMNVEV (reference sequence). The CDR3 covers 18 residues. The CDR3: CASSVLLDRGQDYYEQYF. The CDR3 region has the DNA TGTGCCAGCAGTGTCCTACTAGACAGGGGCCAGGACTACTACGAGCAGTACTTC.